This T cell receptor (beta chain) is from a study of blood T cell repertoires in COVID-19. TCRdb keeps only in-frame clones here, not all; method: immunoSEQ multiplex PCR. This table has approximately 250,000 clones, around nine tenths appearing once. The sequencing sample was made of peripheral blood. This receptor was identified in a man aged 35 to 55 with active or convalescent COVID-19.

The CDR3 sequence: CASMGTGVNTEAFF. CDR3 nucleotide sequence: TGTGCCAGTATGGGGACAGGGGTGAACACTGAAGCTTTCTTT. The gene calls are TRBV19 and TRBJ1-1; 10 bases are shared with TRBD1. CDR1 and CDR2 from the germline V gene are LNHDA and SQIVND (reference sequence). This CDR3 comprises 14 residues. V gave up 7 bases and J gave up 0 bases; unmatched junction bases: 2.